The 5 T cell receptor beta chains given below trace back to one sample, sequenced in a study of T cell repertoires in cytomegalovirus infection. These receptors' antigens are unknown. In TCRdb, the reads were re-called with MiXCR into one record per CDR3 protein. Of around 570,000 distinct CDR3 sequences listed, almost 40% were seen once; the top ten hold about half. The sequencing here drew on cultured PBMCs, taken from culture after CMV antigen stimulation. The receptor source for this set is a human donor in good health (CMV status not recorded). Some clones in this sample may be carry-over from other donors' samples.

This clonotype came up a few times. The chain employs TRBV6-6 and TRBJ1-2, with 11 bases matching TRBD1. This CDR3 is 16 amino acids long. Germline V gives CDR1 MNHNY, CDR2 SVGAGI (reference sequence). V shed 6 bases, J shed 6 bases, and the junction held 12 bases outside the gene matches. CDR3 region: CASRPRPGQGVHGYTF. In DNA form, the CDR3 reads TGTGCCAGCAGACCCCGCCCGGGACAGGGGGTACATGGCTACACCTTC.

This clonotype has only a few counts. V and J are TRBV4-1 and TRBJ1-5, with D possibly TRBD1 on 6 matching bases. V lost 4 bases and J lost 7, with 17 bases in between. The CDR3 loop spans 15 amino acids. Per the germline V gene, CDR1 is MGHRA and CDR2 is YSYEKL. Here the CDR3 reads CASSPFPGAGQPQHF. For the CDR3, the DNA is TGCGCCAGCAGCCCTTTCCCAGGGGCAGGCCAGCCCCAGCATTTT.

CDR3: CASSLRGGYYQPQHF. CDR3 coding DNA: TGTGCCAGCAGTTTAAGGGGAGGTTATTATCAGCCCCAGCATTTT. The rearrangement uses TRBV28 and TRBJ1-5; possibly TRBD1 for D (5 bases). The V end lost 2 bases, the J end lost 5 bases, and 13 bases lay between the germline ends. The CDR3 has 15 amino acids. Germline loops: CDR1 MDHEN, CDR2 SYDVKM.

There are a few counts of this clonotype. The genes are TRBV19 and TRBJ2-1, with 8 nucleotides matching TRBD2. The CDR3 sequence is 15 residues long. The germline CDR1 and CDR2 sequences are LNHDA and SQIVND (reference sequence). V was clipped by 5 bases and J by 9 bases; unmatched bases: 12. DNA of the CDR3: TGTGCCAGTAGTGTCCCGGGACTAGTTCTTGGTGAGCAGTTCTTC. Translating it yields CASSVPGLVLGEQFF. Based on the CDR3 plus reference TRBV19 and TRBJ2-1, the full variable domain is DGGITQSPKYLFRKEGQNVTLSCEQNLNHDAMYWYRQDPGQGLRLIYYSQIVNDFQKGDIAEGYSVSREKKESFPLTVTSAQKNPTAFYLCASSVPGLVLGEQFFGPGTRLTVL.

There are a few counts of this clonotype. The chain links TRBV7-8 to TRBJ2-3; 7 nucleotides agree with TRBD1. Per germline, CDR1 SGHVS and CDR2 FQNEAQ. Trimming took 5 bases from V and 0 from J; bases not matched to a gene: 14. The length of the CDR3 is 18 residues. CDR3 in amino acids: CASSPLDRAMSSTDTQYF. CDR3 bases: TGTGCCAGCAGCCCCCTCGACAGGGCGATGTCGAGCACAGATACGCAGTATTTT.